The 9 T cell receptor beta chains in this list originate from one sample, sequenced in a study of PD-L1 blockade in urothelial cancer (dated 2017 in TCRdb). The sample's time point label, in plain terms: peripheral blood 6 weeks after treatment start. Libraries were prepared through the immunoSEQ multiplex PCR assay. What TCRdb holds here is the immuneACCESS table cut down to in-frame rearrangements. Part of the clones is not present; checked against another copy, under half of the missing clones reflect an unresolved V gene, and the others are unexplained. Here the sample has roughly 120,000 clones; about 89% occur a single time. The top ten clonotypes cover about 1.8% of the sample. The sample here was PBMCs, taken around atezolizumab (anti-PD-L1) treatment. The receptors shown here come from a man aged 55 to 70 with urothelial cancer.

This clone has only one observation. V and J are TRBV11-2 and TRBJ2-7, with D unclear. The V and J ends lost 3 bases and 5 bases respectively, with 14 bases between them. The germline V gene encodes CDR1 SGHAT and CDR2 FQNNGV. The CDR3 extends over 14 amino acids. CDR3 amino acids: CASSFQPRSDEQYF. CDR3 bases: TGTGCCAGCAGCTTTCAACCCCGGAGTGACGAGCAGTACTTC.

The chain joins TRBV18 to TRBJ1-3; D is perhaps TRBD1 (6 bases). CDR1 is KGHSH, CDR2 LQKENI, per germline. This CDR3 spans 16 amino acids. V was shortened by 4 bases and J by 2 bases, with 15 bases between the two germline ends. Here the CDR3 reads CASSRSGHPPGNTIYF. The CDR3 DNA is TGTGCCAGCTCACGTTCGGGACATCCTCCTGGAAACACCATATATTTT.

The chain combines TRBV5-5 with TRBJ2-2; the match to TRBD1 covers 7 bases. Per the germline V gene, CDR1 is SGHKS and CDR2 is YYEKEE (reference sequence). This CDR3 contains 16 residues. With 0 bases clipped from V and 1 base from J, the junction kept 3 bases outside the gene matches. The CDR3 DNA follows: TGTGCCAGCAGCTTGGATAGGGGGCGGAACACCGGGGAGCTGTTTTTT. This encodes CASSLDRGRNTGELFF.

V usage is TRBV6-1 and J usage is TRBJ1-2; 12 nucleotides align to TRBD1. Germline assignment: CDR1 MNHNS and CDR2 SASEGT. The CDR3 runs to 15 residues. V shed 6 bases and J 4 bases; nucleotides not matched to a gene: 6. CDR3 protein: CASRAGTGGFYGYTF. In nucleotides, the CDR3 is TGTGCCAGCAGGGCCGGGACAGGGGGCTTCTATGGCTACACCTTC.

The gene calls are TRBV7-9 and TRBJ2-3; maybe TRBD2 (6 bases). The CDR3 sequence is 16 residues long. Germline assignment: CDR1 SEHNR and CDR2 FQNEAQ (reference sequence). The V end lost 5 bases, the J end lost 2 bases, and 17 bases lay between the germline ends. The CDR3 DNA reads as TGTGCCAGCAGCCCCCGACTAGACGAGTACACAGATACGCAGTATTTT. Its protein product is CASSPRLDEYTDTQYF.

This clone was counted between two and nine times. The chain couples TRBV14 to TRBJ2-7; the D is unclear. The CDR3 loop spans 13 amino acids. Deletions cut 1 base from V and 6 bases from J, with 10 bases between. CDR1 and CDR2 from the germline V gene are SGHDN and FVKESK. The DNA of the CDR3 is TGTGCCAGCAGCCAAGTGCGAGGTCGCGAGCAGTACTTC. Translation: CASSQVRGREQYF.

The chain carries TRBV6-5 and TRBJ2-5; D unresolved. There are 13 residues in the CDR3. The V end lost 0 bases, the J end lost 1 base, and 3 bases lay between the germline ends. Germline assignment: CDR1 MNHEY and CDR2 SVGAGI. The CDR3 nucleotides are TGTGCCAGCAGTTACTCCGGCCAAGAGACCCAGTACTTC. Residues: CASSYSGQETQYF.

The chain links TRBV7-2 to TRBJ1-2, with D perhaps matching TRBD1 (5 bases). V lost 6 bases and J lost 4, with 12 bases in between. Germline V gene sequence: CDR1 SGHTA, CDR2 FQGNSA. The CDR3 is made up of 13 amino acids. The CDR3 reads CASSPTQGYGYTF. For the CDR3, the DNA is TGTGCCAGCAGTCCAACTCAGGGCTATGGCTACACCTTC.

V gene TRBV14 combines with J gene TRBJ2-7, with TRBD2 matching 9 bases. CDR1 SGHDN and CDR2 FVKESK come from the germline V gene. The CDR3 is made up of 11 amino acids. The ends lost 3 bases at V and 12 bases at J; junction bases unmatched: 3. CDR3 coding DNA: TGTGCCAGCAGCCATGGACTAGCGCCGTACTTC. This codes for CASSHGLAPYF.